Following are 11 T cell receptor beta chains from one sample sequenced in a study of cytomegalovirus exposure and HLA in healthy donors. This PCR relied on a set of 60 Vbeta primers and 13 Jbeta primers. TCRdb keeps only in-frame clones here, not all; method: immunoSEQ multiplex PCR. Of roughly 100,000 clones detected, about 81% appear once; the ten largest clones hold 2.5% to 3.5%. Sequencing input: PBMCs. These receptors came from a male donor in good health and CMV-seropositive.

The chain is built from TRBV9 and TRBJ2-7; TRBD1 agrees at 10 bases. Germline V gene sequence: CDR1 SGDLS, CDR2 YYNGEE. The CDR3 is made up of 15 amino acids. V lost 0 bases and J lost 1; bases outside the gene matches: 1. The CDR3 loop is CASSVGGQGSYEQYF. In nucleotides, the CDR3 is TGTGCCAGCAGCGTAGGGGGACAGGGGTCCTACGAGCAGTACTTC.

The chain links TRBV9 to TRBJ1-2, with a possible D match to TRBD1 (6 bases). V lost 4 bases, J lost 6 bases, and 19 bases lay in between. Germline assignment: CDR1 SGDLS and CDR2 YYNGEE. This CDR3 is built from 15 residues. Written as DNA, the CDR3 is TGTGCCAGCAGCCCCCCATATGGAAGGGACAATGGCTACACCTTC. Translation gives CASSPPYGRDNGYTF.

The chain is built from TRBV7-9 and TRBJ2-7, with TRBD1 matching over 8 bases. This CDR3 is 15 amino acids long. The junction had 11 bases not matched to a gene; V was cut back by 5 bases and J by 5 bases. Germline loops: CDR1 SEHNR, CDR2 FQNEAQ (reference sequence). The CDR3 protein is CASSPRGLGGDEQYF. For the CDR3, the DNA is TGTGCCAGCAGCCCCAGGGGGCTGGGTGGCGACGAGCAGTACTTC.

The chain links TRBV7-6 to TRBJ2-7, with 8 bases identical to TRBD2. Germline lookup yields CDR1 SGHVS and CDR2 FNYEAQ. V lost 0 bases, J lost 1 base, and 5 bases stayed unmatched. The CDR3 contains 16 residues. This CDR3 reads CASSLAAGALSYEQYF. The CDR3 DNA follows: TGTGCCAGCAGCTTAGCAGCGGGAGCCTTATCCTACGAGCAGTACTTC.

The chain carries TRBV5-4 and TRBJ2-4, with 8 bases lining up with TRBD1. Germline V lookup: CDR1 SGHNT, CDR2 YYREEE (reference sequence). Losses at the gene ends were 4 bases for V and 6 bases for J; bases not matched to a gene: 6. CDR3 length equals 14 residues. This CDR3 is CASSPGTGPNIQYF. The CDR3 bases are TGTGCCAGCAGCCCCGGGACAGGTCCAAACATTCAGTACTTC.

This clone was detected once. The V and J genes are TRBV11-2 and TRBJ2-7; perhaps TRBD1 as D (6 bases). This CDR3 has 14 residues. Between the trimmed V and J ends, which lost 7 bases and 3 bases, there was a span of 16 bases. The germline gives CDR1 SGHAT, CDR2 FQNNGV. The CDR3 DNA reads TGTGCCAGCACCTGGGGGCAGGGCCACTACGAGCAGTACTTC. Translating it yields CASTWGQGHYEQYF. Together with reference TRBV11-2 and TRBJ2-7, the CDR3 gives the full variable domain: EAGVAQSPRYKIIEKRQSVAFWCNPISGHATLYWYQQILGQGPKLLIQFQNNGVVDDSQLPKDRFSAERLKGVDSTLKIQPAKLEDSAVYLCASTWGQGHYEQYFGPGTRLTVT.

This clone was picked up a small number of times. The J gene is TRBJ2-1, the V gene TRBV4-2; 9 nucleotides align to TRBD2. CDR3 length: 16 residues. The J segment lost 2 bases and the V segment lost 4 bases, leaving 6 bases of the junction unmatched. CDR1 is LGHNA and CDR2 is YNFKEQ in the germline V gene. The CDR3 loop reads CASSRPGTSPYNEQFF. For the CDR3, the DNA is TGTGCCAGCAGCCGACCCGGGACTAGCCCCTACAATGAGCAGTTCTTC.

The rearrangement links TRBV6-1 to TRBJ2-3; 10 bases are a match to TRBD1. The CDR3 is made up of 15 amino acids. CDR1 MNHNS and CDR2 SASEGT come from the germline V gene. V was clipped by 6 bases and J by 5 bases; unmatched bases: 8. CDR3 protein: CASSEPGQGLDTQYF. CDR3 in DNA: TGTGCCAGCAGCGAACCGGGACAGGGGTTAGATACGCAGTATTTT.

The gene calls are TRBV27 and TRBJ1-5; D unclear. The CDR3 spans 15 residues. V shed 2 bases and J shed 0 bases, with 8 bases lying between them. In germline, CDR1 is MNHEY, CDR2 SMNVEV (reference sequence). DNA of the CDR3: TGTGCCAGCAGTTTACTGGGAGATAGCAATCAGCCCCAGCATTTT. Translated: CASSLLGDSNQPQHF.

The CDR3 coding sequence is TGTGCCAGCAGGTTTGAGGGGACAGGGGGATTTTCCGACAATCAGCCCCAGCATTTT. Amino acid sequence: CASRFEGTGGFSDNQPQHF. The genes are TRBV28 and TRBJ1-5, with TRBD1 identical over 11 bases. Germline trimming cut 6 bases from V and 3 bases from J; bases unmatched to any gene: 16. The CDR3 is made up of 19 amino acids. Germline V lookup: CDR1 MDHEN, CDR2 SYDVKM.

The genes are TRBV6-6 and TRBJ1-1; possibly TRBD1 for D (5 bases). The germline CDR1 and CDR2 sequences are MNHNY and SVGAGI (reference sequence). V was clipped by 4 bases and J by 1 base, with 10 bases between them. The CDR3 is 14 residues long. The chain's CDR3 is CASSSLGGNTEAFF. The CDR3 DNA sequence: TGTGCCAGCAGTTCGCTGGGGGGGAACACTGAAGCTTTCTTT.